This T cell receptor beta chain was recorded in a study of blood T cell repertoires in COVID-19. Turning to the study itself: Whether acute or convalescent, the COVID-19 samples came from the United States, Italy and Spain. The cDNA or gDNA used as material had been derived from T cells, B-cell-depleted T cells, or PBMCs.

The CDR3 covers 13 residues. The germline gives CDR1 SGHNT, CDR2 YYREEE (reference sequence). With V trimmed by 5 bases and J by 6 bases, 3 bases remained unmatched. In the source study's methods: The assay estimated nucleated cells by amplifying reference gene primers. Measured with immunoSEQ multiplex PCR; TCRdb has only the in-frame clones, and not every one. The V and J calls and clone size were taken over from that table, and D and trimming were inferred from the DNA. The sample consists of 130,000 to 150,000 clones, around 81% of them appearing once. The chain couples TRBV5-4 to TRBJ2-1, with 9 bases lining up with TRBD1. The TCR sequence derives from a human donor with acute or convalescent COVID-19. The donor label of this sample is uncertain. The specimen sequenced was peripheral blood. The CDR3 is CASRRQGVNEQFF. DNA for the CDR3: TGTGCCAGCAGAAGACAGGGGGTCAATGAGCAGTTCTTC.